Listed here are 16 T cell receptor beta chains from one sample, sequenced in a study of a mutant IDH1 vaccine in newly diagnosed glioma. Data came from immunoSEQ multiplex PCR; TCRdb stores just in-frame clones and leaves some out. Of 40,000 to 60,000 clones listed, approximately 78% are singletons. Time point here: week 5, during vaccination. The investigators gave 300 ug of mutant IDH1 20-mer peptide in each vaccine dose, together with topical imiquimod. The antigens of these receptors remain unknown. The sequencing here drew on PBMCs, taken from a glioma patient whose treatment included an IDH1 peptide vaccine. The receptors here all came from a woman aged 40-49 years with glioma.

V is TRBV29-1 and J is TRBJ1-3; 8 bases align to TRBD1. Germline trimming cut 7 bases from V and 0 bases from J; bases unmatched to any gene: 2. Germline CDR1 is SQVTM and CDR2 is ANQGSEA. The CDR3 has 13 amino acids. The CDR3 here is CSAGQGSGNTIYF. CDR3 bases: TGCAGCGCCGGACAGGGCTCTGGAAACACCATATATTTT. The variable domain in full, completed from reference TRBV29-1 and TRBJ1-3, reads SAVISQKPSRDICQRGTSLTIQCQVDSQVTMMFWYRQQPGQSLTLIATANQGSEATYESGFVIDKFPISRPNLTFSTLTVSNMSPEDSSIYLCSAGQGSGNTIYFGEGSWLTVV.

The V gene is TRBV30, the J gene TRBJ1-2; possibly TRBD1 for D (6 bases). V lost 3 bases and J lost 0, with 14 bases in between. This CDR3 is 15 amino acids long. Per germline, CDR1 GTSNPN and CDR2 SVGIG (reference sequence). The CDR3 region has the DNA TGTGCCTGGAGCAGACAGGCGACTTCTAACTATGGCTACACCTTC. Its protein is CAWSRQATSNYGYTF.

DNA of the CDR3: TGTGCCAGTAGTATAGATCTAACCGGATACCATGGCTACACCTTC. The encoded protein is CASSIDLTGYHGYTF. This chain links TRBV19 with TRBJ1-2; D is ambiguous. CDR3 size: 15 residues. V shed 0 bases and J shed 6 bases, with 14 bases lying between them. CDR1 LNHDA and CDR2 SQIVND come from the germline V gene (reference sequence).

This chain connects TRBV6-5 to TRBJ1-1; D not certain. V lost 6 bases and J lost 0, with 11 bases in between. This CDR3 comprises 14 residues. CDR1 and CDR2 from the germline V gene are MNHEY and SVGAGI. CDR3 DNA sequence: TGTGCCAGCAGCCAAGCAAATCTGAACACTGAAGCTTTCTTT. Its translation: CASSQANLNTEAFF.

CDR3 DNA sequence: TGTGCCAGCAAGGGGATAAGGGATTCACCCCTCCACTTT. Translating gives CASKGIRDSPLHF. The V and J genes are TRBV2 and TRBJ1-6; TRBD1 is a possible D gene (5 bases). This CDR3 has 13 residues. Germline V gene lookup returns CDR1 SNHLY and CDR2 FYNNEI. V lost 7 bases and J lost 8, with 12 bases in between.

The rearrangement joins TRBV2 to TRBJ2-6; D could derive from TRBD1 or TRBD2 (5 bases each). CDR1 is SNHLY, CDR2 FYNNEI, per germline. The V and J ends lost 7 bases and 0 bases respectively, with 16 bases between them. The CDR3 loop spans 17 amino acids. In DNA, the CDR3 is TGTGCCAGCACCACCGGGACCGCCCGCTCTGGGGCCAACGTCCTGACTTTC. It codes for CASTTGTARSGANVLTF.

The rearrangement joins TRBV6-1 to TRBJ2-1; 12 nucleotides match TRBD2. Looked up from germline, CDR1 is MNHNS and CDR2 is SASEGT. The CDR3 runs to 13 residues. V trimming: 6 bases; J trimming: 7 bases; junction bases outside the gene matches: 1. The CDR3 nucleotides read TGTGCCAGCAGGACTAGCGGGGGTAATGAGCAGTTCTTC. Translation: CASRTSGGNEQFF.

The V and J genes are TRBV5-1 and TRBJ2-3; TRBD1 might be the D (5 bases). The CDR3 totals 13 residues. The ends were cut back, 7 bases at V and 3 bases at J, with 12 bases in the middle. The germline V gene encodes CDR1 SGHRS and CDR2 YFSETQ. The CDR3 DNA reads as TGCGCCAGCTCCCCAGGGATGACAGATACGCAGTATTTT. Translated: CASSPGMTDTQYF.

This clone was seen a few times. CDR3 in DNA: TGTGCCAGCAGCCCGGTTCCGGAGGGTGGCTACACCTTC. Translated, it gives CASSPVPEGGYTF. V gene TRBV7-9 combines with J gene TRBJ1-2; D is unclear. Germline V gene lookup returns CDR1 SEHNR and CDR2 FQNEAQ (reference sequence). Trimming shortened V by 5 bases and J by 7 bases, and 14 bases separated the two germline ends. This CDR3 is 13 amino acids long.

The rearrangement links TRBV29-1 to TRBJ2-1; D is perhaps TRBD2 (7 bases). The CDR3 runs 20 residues. V was pared by 1 base and J by 1 base, with 26 bases between. Germline V gene data show CDR1 as SQVTM and CDR2 as ANQGSEA. The DNA of the CDR3 is TGCAGCGTTGAAGGCCGAGGGGGGGAGAGGTCCCACCGATCCTACAATGAGCAGTTCTTC. As protein: CSVEGRGGERSHRSYNEQFF.

This rearrangement joins TRBV7-2 to TRBJ2-5; 8 bases are shared with TRBD2. CDR3 length equals 15 residues. Losses at the gene ends were 5 bases for V and 2 bases for J; bases not matched to a gene: 7. Germline CDR1 is SGHTA and CDR2 is FQGNSA. The CDR3, as DNA: TGTGCCAGCAGCCTTTCTAGCGGGCGTCAAGAGACCCAGTACTTC. Its protein product is CASSLSSGRQETQYF.

This chain links TRBV5-1 with TRBJ1-1, with D uncertain. This CDR3 region has 13 residues. From germline, CDR1 is SGHRS and CDR2 YFSETQ. Trimming took 5 bases from V and 11 from J, leaving 19 bases between them. Here the CDR3 DNA reads TGCGCCAGCAGTTATCCAGGTGAGGCGATGGCTTTCTTT. Encoded protein: CASSYPGEAMAFF.

The V call is TRBV6-1, the J call TRBJ1-2; 8 nucleotides match TRBD1. V gave up 3 bases and J gave up 4 bases; unmatched junction bases: 7. This CDR3 contains 15 residues. Germline V gene data show CDR1 as MNHNS and CDR2 as SASEGT. The CDR3 region has the DNA TGTGCCAGCAGTGATGATTGGGGACAGGCCTATGGCTACACCTTC. Its translation: CASSDDWGQAYGYTF.

V gene TRBV5-4 combines with J gene TRBJ2-2; tentative D call: TRBD2 (7 bases). V shed 4 bases and J shed 0 bases, with 16 bases lying between them. The germline gives CDR1 SGHNT, CDR2 YYREEE (reference sequence). The CDR3 length is 17 residues. For the CDR3, the DNA is TGTGCCAGCAGCGAGGGGGGGCGAGGGGCGAACACCGGGGAGCTGTTTTTT. Translation: CASSEGGRGANTGELFF. The entire variable domain, with the rest obtained from reference TRBV5-4 and TRBJ2-2, is as follows: ETGVTQSPTHLIKTRGQQVTLRCSSQSGHNTVSWYQQALGQGPQFIFQYYREEENGRGNFPPRFSGLQFPNYSSELNVNALELDDSALYLCASSEGGRGANTGELFFGEGSRLTVL.

V and J are TRBV4-3 and TRBJ2-3; TRBD2 matches 11 bases. The germline V gene has CDR1 LGHNA and CDR2 YSLEER. Trimming cost V 0 bases and J 4 bases; bases outside gene matches: 3. The length of the CDR3 is 16 residues. The CDR3 reads CASSQELAGGADTQYF. The CDR3 DNA reads as TGCGCCAGCAGCCAAGAGCTAGCGGGGGGCGCAGATACGCAGTATTTT.

The rearrangement links TRBV5-1 to TRBJ1-6, with TRBD1 matching 9 bases. V was pared by 1 base and J by 10 bases, with 6 bases of the junction left unmatched. Germline V lookup: CDR1 SGHRS, CDR2 YFSETQ. The CDR3 contains 15 residues. The CDR3 DNA reads TGCGCCAGCAGCTTGACGGGACAGGGTAGGTCACCCCTCCACTTT. Protein sequence: CASSLTGQGRSPLHF. The full variable domain, rest sourced from reference TRBV5-1 and TRBJ1-6, is KAGVTQTPRYLIKTRGQQVTLSCSPISGHRSVSWYQQTPGQGLQFLFEYFSETQRNKGNFPGRFSGRQFSNSRSEMNVSTLELGDSALYLCASSLTGQGRSPLHFGNGTRLTVT.